This paragraph reports one T cell receptor beta chain. Antigen specificity is unknown. As defined, naive CD8 cells were CD45RO-negative and positively selected for CCR7, with terminally differentiated effector memory CD45RA+ cells excluded. This entry is derived from a study of shared clonotypes between healthy human individuals. TCRdb's table, derived via immunoSEQ multiplex PCR, lists solely in-frame clones and lacks some. The sample lists roughly 590,000 clones; roughly 96% were seen once. Study-wide findings and caveats: Among donors, clonotype sharing was expected to be affected by sequencing depth. The sampled material consisted only of blood, and tissue repertoires are likely to differ.

Sequencing was done on a sample of naive CD8+ T cells sorted from blood. The clonotype comes from a woman younger than 45 in good health.

CDR3 residues: CASSGRDTPGLAYEQYF. The CDR3 DNA is TGTGCCAGCAGCGGAAGGGACACCCCGGGACTAGCGTACGAGCAGTACTTC. V is TRBV9 and J is TRBJ2-7; 10 positions agree with TRBD2. Germline values: CDR1 SGDLS, CDR2 YYNGEE. J gave up 4 bases and V 3 bases, and 13 bases lay outside the gene matches. This CDR3 region has 17 residues.